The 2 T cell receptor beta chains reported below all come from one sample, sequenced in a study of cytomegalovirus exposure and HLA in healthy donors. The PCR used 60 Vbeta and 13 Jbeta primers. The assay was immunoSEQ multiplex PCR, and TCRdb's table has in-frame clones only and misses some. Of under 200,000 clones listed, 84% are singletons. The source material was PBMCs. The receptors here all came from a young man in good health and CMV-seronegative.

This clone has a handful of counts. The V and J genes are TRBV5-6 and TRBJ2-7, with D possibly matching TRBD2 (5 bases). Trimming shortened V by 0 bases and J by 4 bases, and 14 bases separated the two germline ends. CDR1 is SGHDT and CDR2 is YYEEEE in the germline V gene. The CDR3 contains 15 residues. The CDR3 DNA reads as TGTGCCAGCAGCTTGGGGAACCAGAGGGCTTACGAGCAGTACTTC. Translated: CASSLGNQRAYEQYF. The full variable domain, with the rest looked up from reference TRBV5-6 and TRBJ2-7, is DAGVTQSPTHLIKTRGQQVTLRCSPKSGHDTVSWYQQALGQGPQFIFQYYEEEERQRGNFPDRFSGHQFPNYSSELNVNALLLGDSALYLCASSLGNQRAYEQYFGPGTRLTVT.

CDR3 residues: CASSSTSNTGELFF. The CDR3 DNA reads as TGTGCCAGCAGCTCAACTTCGAACACCGGGGAGCTGTTTTTT. V and J are TRBV7-2 and TRBJ2-2; D remains ambiguous. The CDR3 is made up of 14 amino acids. Germline CDR1 reads SGHTA; CDR2 reads FQGNSA. V was cut by 4 bases and J by 0 bases, with 6 bases left in between.